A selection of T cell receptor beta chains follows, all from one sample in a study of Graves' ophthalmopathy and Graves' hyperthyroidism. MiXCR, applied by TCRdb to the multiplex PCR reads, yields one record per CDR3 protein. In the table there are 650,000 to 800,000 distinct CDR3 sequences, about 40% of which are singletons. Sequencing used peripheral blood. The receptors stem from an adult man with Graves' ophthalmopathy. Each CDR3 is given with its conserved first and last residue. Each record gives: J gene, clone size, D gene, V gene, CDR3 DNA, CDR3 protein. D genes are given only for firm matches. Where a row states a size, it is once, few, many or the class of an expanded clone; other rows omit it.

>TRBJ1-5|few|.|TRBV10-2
TGCGCCAGCAGTGATAGAAATCAGCCCCAGCATTTT
CASSDRNQPQHF
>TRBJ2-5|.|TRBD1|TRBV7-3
TGTGCCAGCAGCTTAGTGCCAGGGGGTTGGGAGACCCAGTACTTC
CASSLVPGGWETQYF
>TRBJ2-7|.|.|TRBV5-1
TGCGCCAGCAGCTTGACCACCTCCAATTACGAGCAGTACTTC
CASSLTTSNYEQYF
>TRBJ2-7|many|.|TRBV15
TGTGCCACCAGCAGACTAGGCGAGCAGTACTTC
CATSRLGEQYF
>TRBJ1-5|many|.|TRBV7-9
TGTGCCAGCAGCTCGGACGGAAGCAATCAGCCCCAGCATTTT
CASSSDGSNQPQHF
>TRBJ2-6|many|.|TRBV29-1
TGCAGCGTTGTGGGGTTTGGGGCCAACGTCCTGACTTTC
CSVVGFGANVLTF
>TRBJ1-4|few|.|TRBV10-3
TGTGCCAGCTCACGAACCGGAGGTGCAACTAATGAAAAACTGTTTTTT
CASSRTGGATNEKLFF
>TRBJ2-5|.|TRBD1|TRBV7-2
TGTGCCAGCAGCCGGGGACAGAGCGGCCTACAAGAGACCCAGTACTTC
CASSRGQSGLQETQYF
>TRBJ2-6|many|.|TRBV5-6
TGTGCCAGCAGCCAGGGTACTGGGGCCAACGTCCTGACTTTC
CASSQGTGANVLTF
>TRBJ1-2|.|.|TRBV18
TGTGCCAGCTCACCAGAGACAGGCAACTATGGCTACACCTTC
CASSPETGNYGYTF
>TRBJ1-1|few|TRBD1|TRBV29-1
TGCAGCGTGGCGGGACAGGTGAACACTGAAGCTTTCTTT
CSVAGQVNTEAFF
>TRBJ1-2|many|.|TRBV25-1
TGTGCCAGCAGTGATTTTCGACAGACCATTGGTCGTTATGGCTACACCTTC
CASSDFRQTIGRYGYTF
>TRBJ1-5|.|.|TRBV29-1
TGCAGCGTTGATCAGGTCGGGGGAGAGGCAGTGGAGACCCAGCATTTT
CSVDQVGGEAVETQHF
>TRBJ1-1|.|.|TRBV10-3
TGTGCTAAGGCGGGCCCTGGGGACACTGAAGCTTTCTTT
CAKAGPGDTEAFF
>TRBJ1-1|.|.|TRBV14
TGTGCCAGCAGCCACGCAGGGCACACTGAAGCTTTCTTT
CASSHAGHTEAFF
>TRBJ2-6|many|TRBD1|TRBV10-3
TGTGCCATCAGTGAGGCTAGACAGGGGACTGGGGCCAACGTCCTGACTTTC
CAISEARQGTGANVLTF
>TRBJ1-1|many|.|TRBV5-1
TGCGCCAGCAGCTATGGGACGGAGGGGACTGAAGCTTTCTTT
CASSYGTEGTEAFF
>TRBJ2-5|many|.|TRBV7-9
TGTGCCAGCAGCACCGGAGAGACCCAGTACTTC
CASSTGETQYF
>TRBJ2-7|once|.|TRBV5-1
TGCGCCAGCAGCTTGGCAGACAATGAGCAGTACTTC
CASSLADNEQYF
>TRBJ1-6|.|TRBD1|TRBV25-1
TGTGCTAGAGATATTGGACAGGGGGCGAGTTCACCCCTCCACTTT
CARDIGQGASSPLHF
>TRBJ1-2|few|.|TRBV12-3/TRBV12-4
TGTGCCAGCAGTTCTAGGACGGAGGGAGGGGGCTACACCTTC
CASSSRTEGGGYTF
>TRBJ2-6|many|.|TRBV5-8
TGTGCCAGCAGCCATCTGACTGGGGCCAACGTCCTGACTTTC
CASSHLTGANVLTF
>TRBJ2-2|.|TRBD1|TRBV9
TGTGCCAGCAGCGTCCGACCGGACAGGGGTTTCACCGGGGAGCTGTTTTTT
CASSVRPDRGFTGELFF
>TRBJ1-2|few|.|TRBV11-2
TGTGCCTGCGGACAACCTGATGGCTACACCTTC
CACGQPDGYTF
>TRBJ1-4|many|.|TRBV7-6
TGTGCCAGCAGCTTAAATGGGAAGTTAGGCGGAGAAAAACTGTTTTTT
CASSLNGKLGGEKLFF
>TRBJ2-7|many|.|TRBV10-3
TGTGCCAGCCAAAGGGAACAGGAGATCTACGAGCAGTACTTC
CASQREQEIYEQYF
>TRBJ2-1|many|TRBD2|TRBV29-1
TGCAGCGTTGTGAGGGTAGCGGGGTACAATGAGCAGTTCTTC
CSVVRVAGYNEQFF
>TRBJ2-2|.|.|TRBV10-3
TGTGCCATCAGTGAGGGACGGACCGGGGAGCTGTTTTTT
CAISEGRTGELFF
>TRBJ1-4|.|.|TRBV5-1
TGCGCCAGCAGCCCGACCGCCGGAGGAGAAAAACTGTTTTTT
CASSPTAGGEKLFF
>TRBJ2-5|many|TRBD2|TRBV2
TGTGCCAGAGACGGGACTAGCGGGAAAGAGACCCAGTACTTC
CARDGTSGKETQYF
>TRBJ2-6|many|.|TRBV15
TGTGCCACCAGCTCCCAGGGCTCTGGGGCCAACGTCCTGACTTTC
CATSSQGSGANVLTF
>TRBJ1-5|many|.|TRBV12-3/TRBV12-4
TGTGCCAGCAATTCCCCTACTCAGCCCCAGCATTTT
CASNSPTQPQHF
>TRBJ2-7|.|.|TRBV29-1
TGCAGCGTTGAAGTAGGAAGGAAGGAGCAGTACTTC
CSVEVGRKEQYF
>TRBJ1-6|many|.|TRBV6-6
TGTGCCAGCAGGGCTGGTGTGGGCTCCTATAATTCACCCCTCCACTTT
CASRAGVGSYNSPLHF
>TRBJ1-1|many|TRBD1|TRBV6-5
TGTGCCAGCAGCCGCCGGGGACAGGGGGAAAAAGTTTTT
CASSRRGQGEKVF
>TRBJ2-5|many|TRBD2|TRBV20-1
TGCAGTGCTGGGACTAGCGGGCTCCAAGAGACCCAGTACTTC
CSAGTSGLQETQYF
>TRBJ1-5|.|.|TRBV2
TGTGCCAGCTCACCAGGGGCGATGCATCAGCCCCAGCATTTT
CASSPGAMHQPQHF
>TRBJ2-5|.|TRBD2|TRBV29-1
TGCAGCGTTGGACTAGCGGGAGAGGGCCAAGAGACCCAGTACTTC
CSVGLAGEGQETQYF
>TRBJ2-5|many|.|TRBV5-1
TGTGCCAGCAGCTTAGGTCGGGAGACCCAGTACTTC
CASSLGRETQYF
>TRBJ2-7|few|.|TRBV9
TGTGCCAGCAGCTCCTCCGGGACGAGGGACGAGCAGTACTTC
CASSSSGTRDEQYF
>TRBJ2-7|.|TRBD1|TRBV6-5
TGTGCCAGCAGCTACATGGGACAGGGGTACTACGAGCAGTACTTC
CASSYMGQGYYEQYF
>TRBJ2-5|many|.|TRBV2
TGTGCCAGCAGGAGGGAGAGGCAAGAGACCCAGTACTTC
CASRRERQETQYF
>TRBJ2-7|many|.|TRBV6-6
TGTGCCAGCAGCAACCGGACAGCCCACGAGCAGTACTTC
CASSNRTAHEQYF
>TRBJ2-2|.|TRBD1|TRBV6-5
TGTGCCAGCAGTTACTCGCCAGGGGGCGGTCAACCCGGGGAGCTGTTTTTT
CASSYSPGGGQPGELFF
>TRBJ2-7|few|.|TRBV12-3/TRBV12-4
TGTGCCAGCAGTTTCAACCAGGGGAGCGACGAGCAGTACTTC
CASSFNQGSDEQYF
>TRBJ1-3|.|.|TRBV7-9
TGTGCCAGCAGCTTAGGGGCATCCCGGCCAAACACCATATATTTT
CASSLGASRPNTIYF
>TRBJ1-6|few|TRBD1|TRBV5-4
TGTGCCAGCAGCCCCATCGGACAGGGAAATTCACCCCTCCACTTT
CASSPIGQGNSPLHF
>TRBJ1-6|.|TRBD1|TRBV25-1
TGTGCCAGCAGCGTAGCAGGGGGAGGTTTAGACTCACCCCTCCACTTT
CASSVAGGGLDSPLHF
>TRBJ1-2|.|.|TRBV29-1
TGCAGCGTTCGGCAGGGACGTGGTTATGGCTACACCTTC
CSVRQGRGYGYTF
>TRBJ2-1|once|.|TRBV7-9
TGTGCCAGCAGCCCCCGACAAGACCGACATGAGCAGTTCTTC
CASSPRQDRHEQFF
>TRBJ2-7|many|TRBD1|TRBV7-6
TGTGCCAGCAGCTTAGGACAGGGGCTATTAGGAACCGAGCAGTACTTC
CASSLGQGLLGTEQYF
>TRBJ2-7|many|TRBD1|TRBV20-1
TGCAGTGCCCAAACGGGACAGGGGGTTACCGACGAGCAGTACTTC
CSAQTGQGVTDEQYF
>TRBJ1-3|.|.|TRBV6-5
TGTGCCAGCAGCCAAGCGGGAGCCCTAGGAAACACCATATATTTT
CASSQAGALGNTIYF
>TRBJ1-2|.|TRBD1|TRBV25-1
TGTGCCAGCAGTGTAAACCGGACAGGGGATTATGGCTACACCTTC
CASSVNRTGDYGYTF
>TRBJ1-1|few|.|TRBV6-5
TGTGCCAGCAATTGGGGCAGCAACACTGAAGCTTTCTTT
CASNWGSNTEAFF
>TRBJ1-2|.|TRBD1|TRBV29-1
TGCAGCGTGTTTGGACAGGGCCATGGCTACACCTTC
CSVFGQGHGYTF